This is a list of T cell receptor beta chains from one sample in a study of Graves' ophthalmopathy and Graves' hyperthyroidism. TCRdb passed the multiplex PCR reads through MiXCR, listing each CDR3 protein once. The table has about 1.1 million distinct CDR3 sequences, about 40% seen once. Sequenced input: peripheral blood or thyroid tissue (not recorded which). These receptors all come from an adult man with Graves' hyperthyroidism. The CDR3 runs from the conserved cysteine through the conserved F or W. Each record gives: clone size, D gene, V gene, J gene, CDR3 protein, CDR3 DNA. D genes are given only for firm matches. Size tells how often a clone was seen (once, few, many) or the class of an expanded clone, and some rows leave it out.

>many|NA|TRBV20-1|TRBJ2-7
CSARDLKGTYEQYF
TGCAGTGCTAGGGACTTAAAGGGGACCTACGAGCAGTACTTC
>NA|NA|TRBV25-1|TRBJ1-2
CASSPSGVATTNYGYTF
TGTGCCAGCAGTCCAAGCGGCGTAGCAACAACTAACTATGGCTACACCTTC
>many|NA|TRBV10-3|TRBJ1-5
CAIRSGVGQPQHF
TGTGCCATCAGATCCGGGGTCGGACAGCCCCAGCATTTT
>many|TRBD1|TRBV25-1|TRBJ1-2
CASSEIGQGSNYGYTF
TGTGCCAGCAGTGAAATAGGACAGGGGAGTAACTATGGCTACACCTTC
>NA|NA|TRBV7-2|TRBJ2-7
CASVVGPTNSYEQYF
TGTGCCAGCGTGGTAGGACCGACGAATTCCTACGAGCAGTACTTC
>many|NA|TRBV10-3|TRBJ2-5
CAISDSETQYF
TGTGCCATCAGTGACTCAGAGACCCAGTACTTC
>NA|TRBD2|TRBV20-1|TRBJ2-7
CSAVPTSGVTYEQYF
TGCAGTGCTGTCCCGACTAGCGGCGTAACCTACGAGCAGTACTTC
>many|TRBD1|TRBV10-3|TRBJ1-1
CAISANTGVNTEAFF
TGTGCCATCAGTGCCAATACAGGGGTGAACACTGAAGCTTTCTTT
>many|NA|TRBV14|TRBJ1-2
CASSQARGGGSGYTF
TGTGCCAGCAGCCAAGCCCGTGGGGGCGGAAGCGGCTACACCTTC
>few|TRBD1|TRBV5-1|TRBJ1-3
CASSLVMGQPSGNTIYF
TGCGCCAGCAGCTTGGTTATGGGACAGCCCTCTGGAAACACCATATATTTT
>NA|NA|TRBV15|TRBJ1-5
CATSRDPPQPQHF
TGTGCCACCAGCAGAGACCCGCCGCAGCCCCAGCATTTT
>NA|NA|TRBV19|TRBJ2-7
CASRQDPGVYEQYF
TGTGCCAGTCGTCAAGATCCAGGGGTCTACGAGCAGTACTTC
>NA|NA|TRBV5-1|TRBJ1-4
CASSSYPGEKLFF
TGCGCCAGCAGCTCGTATCCCGGGGAAAAACTGTTTTTT
>many|NA|TRBV20-1|TRBJ1-5
CSARVRPREASNQPQHF
TGCAGTGCTAGAGTAAGGCCGAGAGAGGCTAGCAATCAGCCCCAGCATTTT
>once|NA|TRBV20-1|TRBJ1-1
CSARGGHINTEAFF
TGCAGTGCTAGAGGGGGACATATAAACACTGAAGCTTTCTTT
>NA|NA|TRBV7-8|TRBJ2-3
CASSLGRSDTQYF
TGTGCCAGCAGCTTAGGTCGCTCAGATACGCAGTATTTT
>NA|NA|TRBV10-2|TRBJ1-1
CASSESGLSTEAFF
TGCGCCAGCAGTGAGTCAGGACTTTCCACTGAAGCTTTCTTT
>many|NA|TRBV25-1|TRBJ1-4
CASSEWRQVNEKLFF
TGTGCCAGCAGTGAATGGCGACAGGTTAATGAAAAACTGTTTTTT
>many|NA|TRBV2|TRBJ2-2
CASSDDIGELFF
TGTGCCAGCAGTGATGATATAGGGGAGCTGTTTTTT
>few|TRBD1|TRBV6-1|TRBJ2-5
CASTKTGGIVETQYF
TGTGCCAGCACCAAGACAGGGGGCATCGTGGAGACCCAGTACTTC
>NA|NA|TRBV4-1|TRBJ1-1
CDSSQDRDTEAFF
TGCGACAGCAGCCAAGATCGAGACACTGAAGCTTTCTTT
>NA|NA|TRBV9|TRBJ2-2
CASSKTAVGELFF
TGTGCCAGCAGCAAGACAGCGGTCGGGGAGCTGTTTTTT
>few|NA|TRBV7-2|TRBJ1-2
CASSGMDSLNYGYTF
TGTGCCAGCAGCGGTATGGACAGTTTGAACTATGGCTACACCTTC
>once|NA|TRBV5-1|TRBJ2-7
CASSITHRDGDEQYF
TGCGCCAGCAGTATAACCCACAGGGACGGGGACGAGCAGTACTTC
>NA|NA|TRBV3-1|TRBJ1-1
CASSQERGKAFF
TGTGCCAGCAGCCAAGAGAGGGGAAAAGCTTTCTTT
>many|NA|TRBV20-1|TRBJ2-5
CSAYFEETQYF
TGCAGTGCGTACTTTGAGGAGACCCAGTACTTC
>few|NA|TRBV11-2|TRBJ1-6
CASSLGHPNSPLHF
TGTGCCAGCAGCTTAGGTCACCCTAATTCACCCCTCCACTTT
>many|TRBD1|TRBV5-1|TRBJ2-7
CASSLNRGVYEQYF
TGCGCCAGCAGCTTAAACAGGGGGGTCTACGAGCAGTACTTC
>NA|TRBD1|TRBV2|TRBJ1-6
CASSRTGLSSPLHF
TGTGCCAGCAGCAGGACAGGGTTGAGTTCACCCCTCCACTTT
>many|NA|TRBV12-3/TRBV12-4|TRBJ1-6
CASRPRTGGNSPLHF
TGTGCCAGCAGACCCCGAACAGGAGGGAATTCACCCCTCCACTTT
>NA|NA|TRBV10-2|TRBJ1-2
CASMRQSNYGYTF
TGTGCCAGCATGAGACAGTCGAACTATGGCTACACCTTC
>few|NA|TRBV6-5|TRBJ2-7
CASMYVNTRGEQYF
TGTGCCAGCATGTATGTTAACACCCGCGGGGAGCAGTACTTC
>many|NA|TRBV29-1|TRBJ1-3
CSVESRIGNTIYF
TGCAGCGTTGAGTCCCGCATTGGAAACACCATATATTTT
>many|NA|TRBV7-9|TRBJ1-1
CASSSRQGGTEAFF
TGTGCCAGCAGCTCCCGGCAAGGGGGCACTGAAGCTTTCTTT
>NA|NA|TRBV7-9|TRBJ1-5
CASSPPYVAEPQHF
TGTGCCAGCAGCCCCCCGTATGTGGCGGAGCCCCAGCATTTT
>NA|NA|TRBV29-1|TRBJ1-1
CSPRRFTEAFF
TGCAGCCCACGCCGTTTCACTGAAGCTTTCTTT
>many|NA|TRBV19|TRBJ1-1
CASSIFGANTEAFF
TGTGCCAGTAGTATATTTGGGGCGAACACTGAAGCTTTCTTT
>few|NA|TRBV11-2|TRBJ1-5
CASKKTGDTNQPQHF
TGTGCCAGCAAAAAAACAGGAGACACAAATCAGCCCCAGCATTTT
>NA|TRBD2|TRBV7-9|TRBJ2-1
CASSYRGGGAGNEQFF
TGTGCCAGCAGCTATAGAGGCGGGGGGGCTGGGAATGAGCAGTTCTTC
>few|NA|TRBV5-1|TRBJ2-5
CASSLVSAPGETQYF
TGCGCCAGCAGCTTGGTATCAGCGCCAGGGGAGACCCAGTACTTC
>NA|NA|TRBV14|TRBJ1-5
CASSWETNQPQHF
TGTGCCAGCAGCTGGGAGACCAATCAGCCCCAGCATTTT
>NA|NA|TRBV19|TRBJ1-5
CASKGPSVGAGNQPQHF
TGTGCCAGTAAAGGCCCCTCAGTTGGGGCTGGGAATCAGCCCCAGCATTTT
>few|TRBD1|TRBV6-9|TRBJ1-1
CASSFSQGATEAFF
TGTGCCAGCAGTTTTTCACAGGGGGCCACTGAAGCTTTCTTT
>many|TRBD1|TRBV7-9|TRBJ1-2
CASRQGNIGYTF
TGTGCCAGTAGACAGGGGAATATAGGCTACACCTTC
>NA|NA|TRBV7-8|TRBJ1-6
CASSLDGEKSQPLHF
TGTGCCAGCAGCTTAGACGGGGAAAAGAGTCAGCCCCTCCACTTT
>NA|TRBD1|TRBV7-3|TRBJ1-2
CASSQDRGRSSNYGYTF
TGTGCCAGCAGCCAGGACAGGGGGCGCTCAAGTAACTATGGCTACACCTTC
>many|TRBD2|TRBV5-1|TRBJ2-7
CASSLEPSGGPYEQYF
TGCGCCAGCAGCTTGGAGCCTAGCGGGGGCCCATACGAGCAGTACTTC
>NA|NA|TRBV24-1|TRBJ1-2
CATSVLIPSGRSYTF
TGTGCCACCAGCGTTCTTATTCCATCGGGAAGGAGCTACACCTTC
>NA|NA|TRBV7-6|TRBJ1-5
CASSSTPKTQHF
TGTGCCAGCAGCTCGACCCCGAAGACCCAGCATTTT
>NA|TRBD1|TRBV20-1|TRBJ1-4
CSARTGRTEKLFF
TGCAGTGCCAGGACAGGGCGAACTGAAAAACTGTTTTTT
>many|NA|TRBV20-1|TRBJ1-1
CSARPRTVNTEAFF
TGCAGTGCTAGACCCAGGACAGTGAACACTGAAGCTTTCTTT
>many|TRBD1|TRBV20-1|TRBJ1-2
CSARGLRTGFYGYTF
TGCAGTGCTAGAGGTCTCAGGACAGGTTTTTATGGCTACACCTTC
>many|TRBD2|TRBV12-3/TRBV12-4|TRBJ2-7
CASTRAGGAYEQYF
TGTGCCAGCACCAGAGCGGGGGGCGCCTACGAGCAGTACTTC
>NA|NA|TRBV6-2/TRBV6-3|TRBJ1-5
CASSYGEDPNQPQHF
TGTGCCAGCAGTTACGGAGAGGACCCAAATCAGCCCCAGCATTTT
>NA|TRBD1|TRBV6-5|TRBJ1-2
CASSFAGTDNYGYTF
TGTGCCAGCAGTTTTGCGGGGACAGACAACTATGGCTACACCTTC
>NA|NA|TRBV5-6|TRBJ1-1
CASSTNILQRDINTEAFF
TGTGCCAGCAGCACAAACATACTCCAGAGGGATATCAACACTGAAGCTTTCTTT
>NA|NA|TRBV7-2|TRBJ2-7
CASSLGGGGVEQYF
TGTGCCAGCAGCTTAGGGGGAGGAGGGGTCGAGCAGTACTTC
>once|TRBD2|TRBV5-1|TRBJ2-7
CASSLLSGRASGEQHF
TGCGCCAGCAGCTTGTTAAGCGGGAGGGCCTCAGGAGAGCAGCACTTC
>NA|TRBD2|TRBV20-1|TRBJ2-2
CSATSGRDTGELFF
TGCAGTGCTACGAGCGGGAGGGACACCGGGGAGCTGTTTTTT